The T cell receptor beta chain described here comes from a study of shared clonotypes between healthy human individuals. Here immunoSEQ multiplex PCR was the method, and the copy in TCRdb shows in-frame clones only, minus some. The table lists approximately 1.9 million clones, about 94% of them singletons. CDR1 SGDLS and CDR2 YYNGEE come from the germline V gene. This CDR3 has 13 amino acids. The trim removed 4 bases at V and 9 bases at J, leaving 6 bases unmatched. As regards this clone: The antigen is unknown.

CD8 cells classed as naive were CD45RO-negative and positively selected for CCR7, excluding terminally differentiated effector memory CD45RA+ cells. Regarding the study as a whole: When naive CD4 clonotypes were compared across several donors, 4% to 6.5% were shared.

The sample taken for sequencing was naive CD8+ T cells from PBMCs. This TCR was sampled from a man younger than 30 in good health. Some clones in this sample may be carry-over from other donors' samples. V gene TRBV9 combines with J gene TRBJ2-1; 8 bases are shared with TRBD2. CDR3 protein: CASSSGTRGEQFF. DNA of the CDR3: TGTGCCAGCAGCTCCGGGACTAGAGGTGAGCAGTTCTTC.